A selection of T cell receptor beta chains follows, all from one sample in a study of shared clonotypes between healthy human individuals. The protocol was immunoSEQ multiplex PCR, while the TCRdb copy is restricted to in-frame clones and leaves out a portion. The repertoire holds about 2.2 million clones, just under 95% seen once, with more than 1.5% in the top ten. Source material: naive CD8+ T cells from PBMCs. Source of these receptors: a man aged 18 to 30 in good health. Some clones in this sample may be carry-over from other donors' samples. Both conserved end residues are part of each CDR3. Fields, in order: J gene, V gene, clone size, D gene, CDR3 DNA, CDR3 protein. D genes are given only for firm matches. The listing skips clone size in some rows; elsewhere it reads once, few, many or a size class.

>TRBJ2-3|TRBV6-1|NA|NA
TGTGCCAGCAGGGAGACTAGGTTATTGGCAGATACGCAGTATTTT
CASRETRLLADTQYF
>TRBJ2-5|TRBV11-2|NA|TRBD1
TGTGCCAGCAGCTTGTCAGGGGGCGCAGAGACCCAGTACTTC
CASSLSGGAETQYF
>TRBJ1-1|TRBV6-1|NA|NA
TGTGCCAGCAAAGACACTGAAGCTTTCTTT
CASKDTEAFF
>TRBJ2-5|TRBV14|NA|NA
TGTGCCAGCAGCCTTCAAGAGACCCAGTACTTC
CASSLQETQYF
>TRBJ2-1|TRBV27|NA|NA
TGTGCCAGCAGTATATTGCAGGGTAATGAGCAGTTCTTC
CASSILQGNEQFF
>TRBJ2-7|TRBV28|NA|NA
TGTGCCAGCAGTGGTGGCTGGGGAGGACGGTTTTACGAGCAGTACTTC
CASSGGWGGRFYEQYF
>TRBJ2-7|TRBV7-2|NA|NA
TGTGCCAGCAGCTTAGGTCTAGCCTACGAGCAGTACTTC
CASSLGLAYEQYF
>TRBJ1-5|TRBV15|NA|NA
TGTGCCACCAGCAGATCCACAGAACCTTATAGCAATCAGCCCCAGCATTTT
CATSRSTEPYSNQPQHF
>TRBJ2-5|TRBV10-3|NA|TRBD2
TGTGCCATCAGGGCGGGGGACGGCCAAGAGACCCAGTACTTC
CAIRAGDGQETQYF
>TRBJ2-3|TRBV27|NA|NA
TGTGCCAGCAGTTTCTATCGGGCAGATACGCAGTATTTT
CASSFYRADTQYF
>TRBJ2-1|TRBV19|NA|TRBD2
TGTGCCAGTAGTCCGTGGCGGGAGGGCCCTGGGAATGAGCAGTTCTTC
CASSPWREGPGNEQFF
>TRBJ2-7|TRBV16|few|NA
TGTGCCAGCAGCCCGGGGGGCGCCTACGAGCAGTACTTC
CASSPGGAYEQYF
>TRBJ2-1|TRBV29-1|NA|TRBD2
TGCAGCGTTGAAGTTCCGGGACTAGCGGGAGAGGGTTCCTACAATGAGCAGTTCTTC
CSVEVPGLAGEGSYNEQFF
>TRBJ2-2|TRBV27|NA|TRBD2
TGTGCCAGCAGTACCACACTAGCGGGACAACACCGGGAGCTGTTTTTT
CASSTTLAGQHRELFF
>TRBJ2-1|TRBV27|NA|TRBD2
TGTGCCAGCAGAGCCGGGACTAGCGGGAGGGCCGCGAATGAGCAGTTCTTC
CASRAGTSGRAANEQFF
>TRBJ2-1|TRBV7-9|once|TRBD2
TGTGCCAGCAGCGCCCCACTTCGGAAGCGGGACTCCTACAATGAGCAGTTCTTC
CASSAPLRKRDSYNEQFF
>TRBJ1-4|TRBV18|few|NA
TGTGCCAGCTCACACAACCGGGACTCTAATGAAAAACTGTTTTTT
CASSHNRDSNEKLFF
>TRBJ2-7|TRBV5-1|NA|NA
TGCGCCAGCAGCCTCAAGAGGCCAGGGAGCTCCTACGAGCAGTACTTC
CASSLKRPGSSYEQYF
>TRBJ2-7|TRBV28|NA|TRBD1
TGTGCCAGCAGTCTAAACACCGGGACAGGGGTGAGGTACGAGCAGTACTTC
CASSLNTGTGVRYEQYF
>TRBJ1-2|TRBV2|once|NA
TGTGCCAGCAGTGAGACCTGGGGGGAGGGAACGTTTCTGGGCTACACCTTC
CASSETWGEGTFLGYTF
>TRBJ1-2|TRBV5-4|NA|NA
TGTGCCAGCAGCTTGGCTGGGATTAACTATGGCTACACCTTC
CASSLAGINYGYTF
>TRBJ1-1|TRBV7-9|NA|NA
TGTGCCAGCAGCATCCGGGACATTAACACTGAAGCTTTCTTT
CASSIRDINTEAFF
>TRBJ2-7|TRBV5-6|NA|NA
TGTGCCAGCAGCTTGGGAGGACCCTACGAGCAGTACTTC
CASSLGGPYEQYF
>TRBJ1-4|TRBV7-6|NA|TRBD1
TGTGCCAGCAGCTTAAGGTTGACAGGGGGAGAAAAACTGTTTTTT
CASSLRLTGGEKLFF
>TRBJ2-5|TRBV7-9|NA|TRBD2
TGTGCCAGCAGCTTAGCGGAGGGACTAGCGGGCCAAGAGACCCAGTACTTC
CASSLAEGLAGQETQYF
>TRBJ1-1|TRBV7-9|few|NA
TGTGCCAGCAGCTTAGCGAGGATCGGGAACACTGAAGCTTTCTTT
CASSLARIGNTEAFF
>TRBJ2-2|TRBV11-1|NA|NA
TGTGCCAGCAGCTTCAAGTCCGATGGACCTAGGGACACCGGGGAGCTGTTTTTT
CASSFKSDGPRDTGELFF
>TRBJ1-6|TRBV5-4|NA|NA
TGTGCCAGCAGCTTGGAAACCAGGGGTTCACCCCTCCACTTT
CASSLETRGSPLHF
>TRBJ2-5|TRBV13|NA|TRBD2
TGTGCCAGCAGTGTAGCGGGAGTTTGGGGCGGAGAGACCCAGTACTTC
CASSVAGVWGGETQYF
>TRBJ1-1|TRBV9|NA|NA
TGTGCCAGCAGCGATGGCAGGGGAGCTTTCTTT
CASSDGRGAFF
>TRBJ2-3|TRBV7-9|NA|TRBD1
TGTGCCAGCAGCGGGGGACAGGGGTTGTCAGATACGCAGTATTTT
CASSGGQGLSDTQYF
>TRBJ1-1|TRBV28|few|NA
TGTGCCAGCAGTTTAGGGGTTTTGGACACTGAAGCTTTCTTT
CASSLGVLDTEAFF
>TRBJ2-7|TRBV5-1|NA|NA
TGCGCCAGCAGCTCCGGGGAAACCTACGAGCAGTACTTC
CASSSGETYEQYF
>TRBJ1-5|TRBV27|few|NA
TGTGCCAGCGGGGGGCCGTGGGAGGCTTATAGCAATCAGCCCCAGCATTTT
CASGGPWEAYSNQPQHF
>TRBJ2-1|TRBV4-1|once|TRBD2
TGCGCCAGCAGCGAAGGGCCTGCGGGGGATGAGCAGTTCTTC
CASSEGPAGDEQFF
>TRBJ2-7|TRBV15|NA|TRBD1
TGTGCCACCAGCAGGGACAGGGCTTTGAGGAACGAGCAGTACTTC
CATSRDRALRNEQYF
>TRBJ1-3|TRBV7-9|once|NA
TGTGCCAGCAGCCGCCGGGACTCTGGAAACACCATATATTTT
CASSRRDSGNTIYF
>TRBJ2-5|TRBV5-1|NA|TRBD1
TGCGCCAGCAGCTTGGAGGCAGGGGGTTCGGAGACCCAGTACTTC
CASSLEAGGSETQYF
>TRBJ1-4|TRBV2|NA|NA
TGTGCCAGCAGTGGCTTGGGCCTACACTCGGCTAATGAAAAACTGTTTTTT
CASSGLGLHSANEKLFF
>TRBJ1-1|TRBV7-9|NA|TRBD1
TGTGCCAGCAGCCGGACCGGGACAGGGATGAACACTGAAGCTTTCTTT
CASSRTGTGMNTEAFF
>TRBJ1-5|TRBV19|NA|NA
TGTGCCAGTAGTATTACAGGACTAAGCAATCAGCCCCAGCATTTT
CASSITGLSNQPQHF
>TRBJ1-5|TRBV5-1|NA|TRBD1
TGCGCCAGCAGCTTGGGTATAGGGGGCGATCAGCCCCAGCATTTT
CASSLGIGGDQPQHF
>TRBJ1-4|TRBV5-1|few|NA
TGCGCCAGCAGCTCGTCCGGGACATGGGGTGAAAAACTGTTTTTT
CASSSSGTWGEKLFF
>TRBJ2-7|TRBV7-2|NA|NA
TGTGCCAGCAGCTTAGTGGCAGGGGCCGGCTACGAGCAGTACTTC
CASSLVAGAGYEQYF
>TRBJ2-7|TRBV7-9|NA|TRBD1
TGTGCCAGCAGCTTAGAGAGGACAGGCTACGAGCAGTACTTC
CASSLERTGYEQYF
>TRBJ1-5|TRBV28|NA|NA
TGTGCCAGCAGAACCCTCCGGGGCAGGTATCAGCCCCAGCATTTT
CASRTLRGRYQPQHF
>TRBJ2-1|TRBV4-2|once|TRBD2
TGTGCCAGCGGACCGACTAGCGGGAGTTTTAGGGAGCAGTTCTTC
CASGPTSGSFREQFF
>TRBJ2-2|TRBV11-3|NA|TRBD1
TGTGCCAGCGAGGACAGGGCGGACACCGGGGAGCTGTTTTTT
CASEDRADTGELFF